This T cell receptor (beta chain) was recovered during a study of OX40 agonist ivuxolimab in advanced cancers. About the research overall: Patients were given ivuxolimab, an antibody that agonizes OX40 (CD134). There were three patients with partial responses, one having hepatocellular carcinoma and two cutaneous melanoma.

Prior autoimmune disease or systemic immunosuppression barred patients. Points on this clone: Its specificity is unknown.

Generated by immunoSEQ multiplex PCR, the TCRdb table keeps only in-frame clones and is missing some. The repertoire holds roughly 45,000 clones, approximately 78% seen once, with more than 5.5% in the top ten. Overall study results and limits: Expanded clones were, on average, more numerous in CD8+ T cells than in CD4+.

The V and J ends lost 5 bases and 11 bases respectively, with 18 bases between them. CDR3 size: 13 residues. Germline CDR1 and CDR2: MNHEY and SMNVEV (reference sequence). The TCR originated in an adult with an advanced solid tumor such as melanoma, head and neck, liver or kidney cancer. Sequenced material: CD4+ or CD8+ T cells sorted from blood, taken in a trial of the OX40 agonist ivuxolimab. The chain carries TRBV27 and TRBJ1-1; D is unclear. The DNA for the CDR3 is TGTGCCAGCAGTGAGGCGAGGGCCTTTGAGGCTTTCTTT. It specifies CASSEARAFEAFF.